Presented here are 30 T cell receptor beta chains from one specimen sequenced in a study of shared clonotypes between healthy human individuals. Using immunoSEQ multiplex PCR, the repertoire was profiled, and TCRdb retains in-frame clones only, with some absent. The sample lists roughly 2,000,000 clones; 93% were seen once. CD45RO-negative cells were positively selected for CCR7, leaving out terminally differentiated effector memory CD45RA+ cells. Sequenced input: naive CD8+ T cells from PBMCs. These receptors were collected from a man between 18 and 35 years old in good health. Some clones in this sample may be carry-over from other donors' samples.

The CDR3 DNA is TGTGCCAGCAGGGGGGCGAGGGAGGGTCCGCTTAACTATGGCTACACCTTC. Its translation: CASRGAREGPLNYGYTF. The chain carries TRBV25-1 and TRBJ1-2; D may be TRBD1 (6 bases). V lost 6 bases and J lost 1, with 21 bases in between. CDR3 length equals 17 residues. Germline CDR1 and CDR2: MGHDK and SYGVNS.

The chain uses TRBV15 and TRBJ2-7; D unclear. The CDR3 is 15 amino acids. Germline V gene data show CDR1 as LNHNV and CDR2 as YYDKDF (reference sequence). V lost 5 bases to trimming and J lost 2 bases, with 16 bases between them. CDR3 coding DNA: TGTGCCACCAGCCTCAGCCGCAGCGTCACCTACGAGCAGTACTTC. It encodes CATSLSRSVTYEQYF.

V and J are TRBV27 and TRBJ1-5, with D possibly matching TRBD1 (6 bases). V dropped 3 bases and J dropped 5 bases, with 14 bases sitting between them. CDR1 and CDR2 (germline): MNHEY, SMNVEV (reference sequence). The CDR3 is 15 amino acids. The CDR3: CASSLGPEGDQPQHF. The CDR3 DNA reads TGTGCCAGCAGTTTGGGCCCAGAGGGGGATCAGCCCCAGCATTTT.

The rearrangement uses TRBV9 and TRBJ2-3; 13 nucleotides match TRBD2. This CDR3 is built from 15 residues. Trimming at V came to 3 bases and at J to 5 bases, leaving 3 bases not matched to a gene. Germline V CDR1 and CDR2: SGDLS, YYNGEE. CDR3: CASSGTSGGGDTQYF. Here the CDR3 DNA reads TGTGCCAGCAGCGGGACTAGCGGGGGTGGAGATACGCAGTATTTT.

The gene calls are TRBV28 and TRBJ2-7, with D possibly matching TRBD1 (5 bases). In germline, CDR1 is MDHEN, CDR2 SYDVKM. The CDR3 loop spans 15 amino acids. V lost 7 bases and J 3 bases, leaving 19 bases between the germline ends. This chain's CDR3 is CASIPNGRAFYEQYF. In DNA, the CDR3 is TGTGCCAGCATCCCGAACGGCAGGGCCTTCTACGAGCAGTACTTC.

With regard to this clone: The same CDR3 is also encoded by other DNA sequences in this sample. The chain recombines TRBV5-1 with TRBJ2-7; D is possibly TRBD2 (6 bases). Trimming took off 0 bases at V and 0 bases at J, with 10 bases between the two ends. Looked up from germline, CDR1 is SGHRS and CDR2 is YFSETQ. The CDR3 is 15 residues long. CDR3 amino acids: CASSLGRDSSYEQYF. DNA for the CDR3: TGCGCCAGCAGCTTGGGGAGGGATAGCTCCTACGAGCAGTACTTC.

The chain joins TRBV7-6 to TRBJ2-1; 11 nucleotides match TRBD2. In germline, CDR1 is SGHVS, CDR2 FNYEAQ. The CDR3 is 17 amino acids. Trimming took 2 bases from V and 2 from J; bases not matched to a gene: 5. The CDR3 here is CASSLRSSGRTYNEQFF. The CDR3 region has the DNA TGTGCCAGCAGCTTACGCTCTAGCGGGAGGACCTACAATGAGCAGTTCTTC.

CDR3 sequence: CASSWEKDYPKNEQYF. For the CDR3, the DNA is TGTGCCAGCAGCTGGGAAAAGGACTACCCTAAAAACGAGCAGTACTTC. The rearrangement links TRBV5-6 to TRBJ2-7; possibly TRBD2 for D (6 bases). The V gene lost 3 bases and the J gene lost 5 bases, with 21 bases spanning the gap. CDR1 is SGHDT, CDR2 YYEEEE, per germline. This CDR3 comprises 16 residues.

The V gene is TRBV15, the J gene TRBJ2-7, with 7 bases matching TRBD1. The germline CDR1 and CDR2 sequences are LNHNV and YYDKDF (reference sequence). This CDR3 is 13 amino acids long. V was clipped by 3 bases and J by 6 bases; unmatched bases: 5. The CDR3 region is CATSRTGFGEQYF. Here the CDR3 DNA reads TGTGCCACCAGCAGGACAGGGTTCGGCGAGCAGTACTTC.

CDR3 nucleotide sequence: TGTGCCAGCAACGACCCCGCCACGTCCAGGGGGCGGGTTGGCTACACCTTC. It encodes CASNDPATSRGRVGYTF. The chain has TRBV28 and TRBJ1-2; 8 bases align to TRBD1. CDR1 is MDHEN and CDR2 is SYDVKM in the germline V gene. The trim removed 7 bases at V and 7 bases at J, leaving 20 bases unmatched. The CDR3 covers 17 residues.

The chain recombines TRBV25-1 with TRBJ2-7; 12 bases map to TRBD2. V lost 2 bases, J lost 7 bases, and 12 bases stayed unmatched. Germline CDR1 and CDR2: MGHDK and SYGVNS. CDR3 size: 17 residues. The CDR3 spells CASSELSLAGGPGEQYF. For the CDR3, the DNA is TGTGCCAGCAGTGAACTTTCTCTAGCGGGAGGGCCGGGGGAGCAGTACTTC.

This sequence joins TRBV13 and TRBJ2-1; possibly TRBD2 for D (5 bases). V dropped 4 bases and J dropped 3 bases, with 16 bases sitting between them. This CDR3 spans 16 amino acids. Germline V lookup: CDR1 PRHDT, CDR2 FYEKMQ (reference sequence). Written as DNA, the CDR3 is TGTGCCAGCAGCTCGATTAGCGCAACTATCTACAATGAGCAGTTCTTC. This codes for CASSSISATIYNEQFF. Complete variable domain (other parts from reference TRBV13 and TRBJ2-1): AAGVIQSPRHLIKEKRETATLKCYPIPRHDTVYWYQQGPGQDPQFLISFYEKMQSDKGSIPDRFSAQQFSDYHSELNMSSLELGDSALYFCASSSISATIYNEQFFGPGTRLTVL.

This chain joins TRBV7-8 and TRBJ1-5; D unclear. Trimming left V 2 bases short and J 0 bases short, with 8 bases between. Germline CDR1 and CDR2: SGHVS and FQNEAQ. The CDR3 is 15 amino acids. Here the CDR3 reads CASSLTGNSNQPQHF. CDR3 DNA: TGTGCCAGCAGCTTAACGGGTAATAGCAATCAGCCCCAGCATTTT. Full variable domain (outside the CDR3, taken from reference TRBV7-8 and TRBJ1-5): GAGVSQSPRYKVAKRGQDVALRCDPISGHVSLFWYQQALGQGPEFLTYFQNEAQLDKSGLPSDRFFAERPEGSVSTLKIQRTQQEDSAVYLCASSLTGNSNQPQHFGDGTRLSIL.

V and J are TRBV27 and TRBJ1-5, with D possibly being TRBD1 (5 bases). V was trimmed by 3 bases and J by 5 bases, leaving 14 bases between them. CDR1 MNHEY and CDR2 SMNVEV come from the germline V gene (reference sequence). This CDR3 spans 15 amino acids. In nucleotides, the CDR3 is TGTGCCAGCAGTTTTTCCGACAGCTTGGATCAGCCCCAGCATTTT. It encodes CASSFSDSLDQPQHF.

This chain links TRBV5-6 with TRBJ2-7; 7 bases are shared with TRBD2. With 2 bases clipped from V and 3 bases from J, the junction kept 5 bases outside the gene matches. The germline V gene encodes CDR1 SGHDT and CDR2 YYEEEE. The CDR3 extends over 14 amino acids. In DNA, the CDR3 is TGTGCCAGCAGCTTCGGGGGGTACTACTACGAGCAGTACTTC. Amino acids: CASSFGGYYYEQYF.

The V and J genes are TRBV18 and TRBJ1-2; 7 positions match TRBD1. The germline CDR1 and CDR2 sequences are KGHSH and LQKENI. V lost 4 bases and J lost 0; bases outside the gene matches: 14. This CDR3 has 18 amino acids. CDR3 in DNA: TGTGCCAGCTCACTAAACTCCAAGGGGGCTGGAGCTAACTATGGCTACACCTTC. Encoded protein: CASSLNSKGAGANYGYTF.

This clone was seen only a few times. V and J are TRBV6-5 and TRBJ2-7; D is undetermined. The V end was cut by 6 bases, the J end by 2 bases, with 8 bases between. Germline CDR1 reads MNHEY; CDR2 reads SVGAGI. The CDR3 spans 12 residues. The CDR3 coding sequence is TGTGCCAGCAGGACCCCAGCCTACGAGCAGTACTTC. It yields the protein CASRTPAYEQYF.

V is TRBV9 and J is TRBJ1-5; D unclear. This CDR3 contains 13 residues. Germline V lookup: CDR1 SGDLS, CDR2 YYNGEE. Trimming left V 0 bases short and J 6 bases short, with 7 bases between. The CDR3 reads CASSVGISQPQHF. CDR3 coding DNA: TGTGCCAGCAGCGTAGGGATTAGTCAGCCCCAGCATTTT.

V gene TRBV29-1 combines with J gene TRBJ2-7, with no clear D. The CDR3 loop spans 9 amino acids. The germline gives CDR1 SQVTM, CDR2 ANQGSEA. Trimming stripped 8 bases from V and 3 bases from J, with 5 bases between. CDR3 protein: CSRVYEQYF. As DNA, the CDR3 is TGCAGCCGAGTCTACGAGCAGTACTTC.

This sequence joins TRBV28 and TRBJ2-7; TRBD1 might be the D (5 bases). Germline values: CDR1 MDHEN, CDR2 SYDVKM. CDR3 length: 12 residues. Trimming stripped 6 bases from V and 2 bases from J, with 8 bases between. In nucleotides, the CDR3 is TGTGCCAGCAGCAGGGATGCCTACGAGCAGTACTTC. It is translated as CASSRDAYEQYF. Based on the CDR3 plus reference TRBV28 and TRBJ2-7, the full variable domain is DVKVTQSSRYLVKRTGEKVFLECVQDMDHENMFWYRQDPGLGLRLIYFSYDVKMKEKGDIPEGYSVSREKKERFSLILESASTNQTSMYLCASSRDAYEQYFGPGTRLTVT.

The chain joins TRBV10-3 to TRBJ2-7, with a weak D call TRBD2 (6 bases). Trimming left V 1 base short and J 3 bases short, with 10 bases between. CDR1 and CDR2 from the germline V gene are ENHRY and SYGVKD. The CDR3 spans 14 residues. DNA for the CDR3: TGTGCCATCAGTGAGTACGGGGGAAGCTACGAGCAGTACTTC. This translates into CAISEYGGSYEQYF.

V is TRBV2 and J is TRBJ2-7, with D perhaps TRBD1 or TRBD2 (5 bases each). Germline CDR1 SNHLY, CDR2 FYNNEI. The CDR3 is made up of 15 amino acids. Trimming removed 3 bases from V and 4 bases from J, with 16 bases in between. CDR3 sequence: CASSDWDGTLYEQYF. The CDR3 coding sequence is TGTGCCAGCAGTGATTGGGACGGTACCCTTTACGAGCAGTACTTC.

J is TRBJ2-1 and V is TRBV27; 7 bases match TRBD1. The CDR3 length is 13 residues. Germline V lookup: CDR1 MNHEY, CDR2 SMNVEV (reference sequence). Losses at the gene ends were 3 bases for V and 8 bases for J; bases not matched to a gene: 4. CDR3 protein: CASSFDRADEQFF. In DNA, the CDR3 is TGTGCCAGCAGTTTTGACAGGGCGGATGAGCAGTTCTTC.

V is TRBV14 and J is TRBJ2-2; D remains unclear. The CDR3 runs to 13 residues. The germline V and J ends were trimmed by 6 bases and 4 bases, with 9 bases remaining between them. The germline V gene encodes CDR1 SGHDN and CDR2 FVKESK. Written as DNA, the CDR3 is TGTGCCAGCAGGGCCCGTTCCACCGGGGAGCTGTTTTTT. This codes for CASRARSTGELFF.

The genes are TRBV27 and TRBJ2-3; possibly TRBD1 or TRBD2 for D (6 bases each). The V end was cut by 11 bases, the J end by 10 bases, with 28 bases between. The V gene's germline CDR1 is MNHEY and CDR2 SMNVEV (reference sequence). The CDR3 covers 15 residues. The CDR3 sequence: CASGLLGGPSYPQYF. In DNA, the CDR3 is TGTGCCTCCGGACTTTTGGGGGGCCCCTCTTATCCGCAGTATTTT.

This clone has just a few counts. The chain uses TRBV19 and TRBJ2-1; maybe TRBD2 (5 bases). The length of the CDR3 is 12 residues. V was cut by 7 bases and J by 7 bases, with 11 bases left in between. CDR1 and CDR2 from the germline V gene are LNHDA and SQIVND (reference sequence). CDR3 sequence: CASMTGWNEQFF. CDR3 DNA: TGTGCCAGTATGACGGGGTGGAATGAGCAGTTCTTC.

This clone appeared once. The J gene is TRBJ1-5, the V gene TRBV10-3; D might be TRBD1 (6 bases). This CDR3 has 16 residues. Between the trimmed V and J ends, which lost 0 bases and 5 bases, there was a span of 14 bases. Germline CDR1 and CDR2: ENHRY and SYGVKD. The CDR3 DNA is TGTGCCATCAGTGAGTCGGGAGGGGGTACATATCAGCCCCAGCATTTT. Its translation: CAISESGGGTYQPQHF.

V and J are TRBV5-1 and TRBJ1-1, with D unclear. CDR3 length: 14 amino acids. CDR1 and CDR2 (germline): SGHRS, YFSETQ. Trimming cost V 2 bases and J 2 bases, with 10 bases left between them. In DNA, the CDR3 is TGCGCCAGCAGCTTACGATCGCTAAACACTGAAGCTTTCTTT. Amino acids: CASSLRSLNTEAFF.

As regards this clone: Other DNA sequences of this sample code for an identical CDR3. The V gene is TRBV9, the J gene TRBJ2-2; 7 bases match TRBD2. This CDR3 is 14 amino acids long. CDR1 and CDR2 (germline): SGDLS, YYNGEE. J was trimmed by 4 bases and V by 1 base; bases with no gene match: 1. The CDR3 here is CASSVTGGTGELFF. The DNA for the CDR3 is TGTGCCAGCAGCGTAACGGGGGGCACCGGGGAGCTGTTTTTT.

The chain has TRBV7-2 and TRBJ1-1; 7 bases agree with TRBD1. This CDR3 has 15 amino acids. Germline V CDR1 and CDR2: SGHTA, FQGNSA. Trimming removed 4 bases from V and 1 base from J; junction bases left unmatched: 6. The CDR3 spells CASSSRDSPNTEAFF. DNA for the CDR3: TGTGCCAGCAGCTCCAGGGACAGCCCGAACACTGAAGCTTTCTTT.